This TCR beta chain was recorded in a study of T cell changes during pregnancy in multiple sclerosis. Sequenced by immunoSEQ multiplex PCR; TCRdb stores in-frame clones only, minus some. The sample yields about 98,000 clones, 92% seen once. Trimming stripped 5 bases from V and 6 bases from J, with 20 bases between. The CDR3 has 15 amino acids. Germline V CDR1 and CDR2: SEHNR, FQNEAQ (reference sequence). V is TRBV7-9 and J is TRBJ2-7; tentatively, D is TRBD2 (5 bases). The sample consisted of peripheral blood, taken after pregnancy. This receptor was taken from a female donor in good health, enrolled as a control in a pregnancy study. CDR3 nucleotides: TGTGCCAGCAGCCCCCCCCTATCCAGAACTAGCGAGCAGTACTTC. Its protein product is CASSPPLSRTSEQYF.